The present T cell receptor beta chain was sequenced within a study of CD8 T cells in ankylosing spondylitis. The study's findings and limits: Clones linked to disease were reported to show significant enrichment in matched ankylosing spondylitis synovial fluid.

TCRdb re-analysed the 5' RACE reads in MiXCR, keeping a single row per CDR3 protein. Of some 270,000 distinct CDR3 sequences detected, roughly 32% appear once; the ten largest clones hold roughly 4.2%. Of note for this clonotype: Its antigen is still unknown.

The CDR3 has 14 residues. The V and J ends lost 2 bases and 0 bases respectively, with 6 bases between them. CDR1 is MNHEY and CDR2 is SVGAGI in the germline V gene. The V and J genes are TRBV6-5 and TRBJ2-3; D is unclear. The sequencing sample was made of blood, either unsorted or a sorted T cell fraction (not recorded which). This sequence originates from a male donor with ankylosing spondylitis or in good health (not recorded which). The DNA of the CDR3 is TGTGCCAGCAGTTACAGGGAAAGCACAGATACGCAGTATTTT. The encoded protein is CASSYRESTDTQYF.